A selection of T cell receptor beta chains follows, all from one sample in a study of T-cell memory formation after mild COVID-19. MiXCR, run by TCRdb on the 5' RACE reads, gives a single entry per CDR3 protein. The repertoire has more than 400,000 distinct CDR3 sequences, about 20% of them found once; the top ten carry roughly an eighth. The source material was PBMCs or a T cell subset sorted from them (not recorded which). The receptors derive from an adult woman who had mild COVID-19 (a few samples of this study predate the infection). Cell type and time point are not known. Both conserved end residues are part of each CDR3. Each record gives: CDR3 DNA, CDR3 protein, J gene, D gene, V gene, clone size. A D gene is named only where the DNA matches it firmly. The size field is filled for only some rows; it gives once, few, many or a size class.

CDR3 DNA: TGTGCCAGCAGTTCCGCGGGGGGGTTGTTGAATGAGCAGTTCTTC
CDR3 protein: CASSSAGGLLNEQFF
J gene: TRBJ2-1
D gene: TRBD2
V gene: TRBV6-5
clone size: .

CDR3 DNA: TGTGCCAGCTCACCGCGTAGTGGGAGGGCTAGCACAGATACGCAGTATTTT
CDR3 protein: CASSPRSGRASTDTQYF
J gene: TRBJ2-3
D gene: TRBD2
V gene: TRBV18
clone size: .

CDR3 DNA: TGTGCCAGCAGCCAATTAGAACAGTTCTTC
CDR3 protein: CASSQLEQFF
J gene: TRBJ2-1
D gene: .
V gene: TRBV7-9
clone size: .

CDR3 DNA: TGTGCCAGTAGTAAGAACCCGGGGAACAATCAGCCCCAGCATTTT
CDR3 protein: CASSKNPGNNQPQHF
J gene: TRBJ1-5
D gene: .
V gene: TRBV19
clone size: .

CDR3 DNA: TGCGCCAGCAGCACACTCCCCAGCCAAAGCCAAGAGACCCAGTACTTC
CDR3 protein: CASSTLPSQSQETQYF
J gene: TRBJ2-5
D gene: .
V gene: TRBV5-1
clone size: .

CDR3 DNA: TGTGCCAGTAGTTCCCCGGGCGGGAGCAGTAACGAGCAGTACTTC
CDR3 protein: CASSSPGGSSNEQYF
J gene: TRBJ2-7
D gene: TRBD2
V gene: TRBV19
clone size: .

CDR3 DNA: TGTGCCAGCAGTTTATCTTCAGGGGCCGGCTACGAGCAGTACTTC
CDR3 protein: CASSLSSGAGYEQYF
J gene: TRBJ2-7
D gene: .
V gene: TRBV27
clone size: .

CDR3 DNA: TGTGCCAGCAGCGTTCAAGGGACCACAGATACGCAGTATTTT
CDR3 protein: CASSVQGTTDTQYF
J gene: TRBJ2-3
D gene: .
V gene: TRBV9
clone size: few

CDR3 DNA: TGCGCCAGCAGCCAGGGGACAGGGGAGGGAGAGACCCAGTACTTC
CDR3 protein: CASSQGTGEGETQYF
J gene: TRBJ2-5
D gene: TRBD1
V gene: TRBV4-1
clone size: .

CDR3 DNA: TGTGCCACCAGCAGGCTACAGGGGTTAGCTACTGAAGCTTTCTTT
CDR3 protein: CATSRLQGLATEAFF
J gene: TRBJ1-1
D gene: TRBD1
V gene: TRBV15
clone size: few

CDR3 DNA: TGTGCCAGCAGCTTATTTCGCAATCAGCCCCAGCATTTT
CDR3 protein: CASSLFRNQPQHF
J gene: TRBJ1-5
D gene: .
V gene: TRBV7-8
clone size: .

CDR3 DNA: TGTGCCAGCAGCTACAGCGGGAGGGCCGTCACCGGGGAGCTGTTTTTT
CDR3 protein: CASSYSGRAVTGELFF
J gene: TRBJ2-2
D gene: TRBD2
V gene: TRBV9
clone size: few

CDR3 DNA: TGTGCCAGCAGCTTAAGGGGACGAACACTAGGGAATTCACCCCTCCACTTT
CDR3 protein: CASSLRGRTLGNSPLHF
J gene: TRBJ1-6
D gene: .
V gene: TRBV7-3
clone size: .

CDR3 DNA: TGTGCCAGCAATCCGCAGTCCTACGAGCAGTACTTC
CDR3 protein: CASNPQSYEQYF
J gene: TRBJ2-7
D gene: .
V gene: TRBV12-3/TRBV12-4
clone size: many

CDR3 DNA: TGTGCCAGCAGTTACTCGAGCGGAGCGGACGAGCAGTACTTC
CDR3 protein: CASSYSSGADEQYF
J gene: TRBJ2-7
D gene: .
V gene: TRBV6-2/TRBV6-3
clone size: few

CDR3 DNA: TGCAGCGACGAGGGTGTGATAGATACGCAGTATTTT
CDR3 protein: CSDEGVIDTQYF
J gene: TRBJ2-3
D gene: .
V gene: TRBV29-1
clone size: .

CDR3 DNA: TGTGCCATTGGACAGCGGAGGACTGAAGCTTTCTTT
CDR3 protein: CAIGQRRTEAFF
J gene: TRBJ1-1
D gene: .
V gene: TRBV6-6
clone size: few

CDR3 DNA: TGTGCCAGCAGGGAAACTAGCGGGGGGCCCACGGATACGCAGTATTTT
CDR3 protein: CASRETSGGPTDTQYF
J gene: TRBJ2-3
D gene: TRBD2
V gene: TRBV3-1
clone size: .

CDR3 DNA: TGTGCCAGCAGCCCCCACCCCGGACTTATTCCCGAGACCCAGTACTTC
CDR3 protein: CASSPHPGLIPETQYF
J gene: TRBJ2-5
D gene: .
V gene: TRBV7-9
clone size: few

CDR3 DNA: TGTGCCAGCGGAACACCCATGAACACTGAAGCTTTCTTT
CDR3 protein: CASGTPMNTEAFF
J gene: TRBJ1-1
D gene: .
V gene: TRBV7-9
clone size: few

CDR3 DNA: TGTGCCAGTAGTATAGTAGGCTCGAACACTGAAGCTTTCTTT
CDR3 protein: CASSIVGSNTEAFF
J gene: TRBJ1-1
D gene: .
V gene: TRBV19
clone size: .

CDR3 DNA: TGTGCCAGCATTTCCACCGGGACAGGGGTAGGCGAGCAGTACTTC
CDR3 protein: CASISTGTGVGEQYF
J gene: TRBJ2-7
D gene: TRBD1
V gene: TRBV6-2/TRBV6-3
clone size: few

CDR3 DNA: TGCAGCGTTGCCCGTTGGGTGGCGGACGAGCAGTACTTC
CDR3 protein: CSVARWVADEQYF
J gene: TRBJ2-7
D gene: .
V gene: TRBV29-1
clone size: few

CDR3 DNA: TGTGCCAGCAGCTTAGCTGCGGGAAGGACCTACGAGCAGTACTTC
CDR3 protein: CASSLAAGRTYEQYF
J gene: TRBJ2-7
D gene: .
V gene: TRBV11-2
clone size: .

CDR3 DNA: TGTGCCACCAGCAGACCAGGCTTCGGGGAAAAACTGTTTTTT
CDR3 protein: CATSRPGFGEKLFF
J gene: TRBJ1-4
D gene: .
V gene: TRBV15
clone size: few

CDR3 DNA: TGTGCCAGCAGTGAAGCGAGGCGGCCCGGGGAGCTGTTTTTT
CDR3 protein: CASSEARRPGELFF
J gene: TRBJ2-2
D gene: .
V gene: TRBV2
clone size: few

CDR3 DNA: TGTGCCAGCAGCCCCACGTCTCTCGGCACAGATACGCAGTATTTT
CDR3 protein: CASSPTSLGTDTQYF
J gene: TRBJ2-3
D gene: .
V gene: TRBV7-6
clone size: .

CDR3 DNA: TGTGCCAGCAGCGTAACTAGCGGGACGGCGAGAGATACGCAGTATTTT
CDR3 protein: CASSVTSGTARDTQYF
J gene: TRBJ2-3
D gene: TRBD2
V gene: TRBV9
clone size: .

CDR3 DNA: TGCGCCAGCAGCCCAATCCGAGGGGGGACAGCTAATCAGCCCCAGCATTTT
CDR3 protein: CASSPIRGGTANQPQHF
J gene: TRBJ1-5
D gene: TRBD1
V gene: TRBV4-1
clone size: .

CDR3 DNA: TGCGCCAGCAGCCAAGAAAGCAGCTCCTACAATGAGCAGTTCTTC
CDR3 protein: CASSQESSSYNEQFF
J gene: TRBJ2-1
D gene: .
V gene: TRBV4-3
clone size: many

CDR3 DNA: TGTGCCAGCACCTCAATGAACTCCTACAATGAGCAGTTCTTC
CDR3 protein: CASTSMNSYNEQFF
J gene: TRBJ2-1
D gene: .
V gene: TRBV5-5
clone size: .

CDR3 DNA: TGTGCCTGGACCCAGAACTATGGCTACACCTTC
CDR3 protein: CAWTQNYGYTF
J gene: TRBJ1-2
D gene: .
V gene: TRBV30
clone size: .

CDR3 DNA: TGTGCCAGCTCACCCCGCCTGAAAGCCAGCATTACCTCCTACGAGCAGTACTTC
CDR3 protein: CASSPRLKASITSYEQYF
J gene: TRBJ2-7
D gene: .
V gene: TRBV18
clone size: few

CDR3 DNA: TGCAGTGCTAGGCGCTACTCGGGTCAGCCCCAGCATTTT
CDR3 protein: CSARRYSGQPQHF
J gene: TRBJ1-5
D gene: .
V gene: TRBV20-1
clone size: .

CDR3 DNA: TGTGCCAGCAGGAGGGCCCGCCTGAACACCGGGGAGCTGTTTTTT
CDR3 protein: CASRRARLNTGELFF
J gene: TRBJ2-2
D gene: .
V gene: TRBV11-2
clone size: few

CDR3 DNA: TGTGCCAGCAGTAAACGGACTGAGCAGTTCTTC
CDR3 protein: CASSKRTEQFF
J gene: TRBJ2-1
D gene: .
V gene: TRBV12-3/TRBV12-4
clone size: .